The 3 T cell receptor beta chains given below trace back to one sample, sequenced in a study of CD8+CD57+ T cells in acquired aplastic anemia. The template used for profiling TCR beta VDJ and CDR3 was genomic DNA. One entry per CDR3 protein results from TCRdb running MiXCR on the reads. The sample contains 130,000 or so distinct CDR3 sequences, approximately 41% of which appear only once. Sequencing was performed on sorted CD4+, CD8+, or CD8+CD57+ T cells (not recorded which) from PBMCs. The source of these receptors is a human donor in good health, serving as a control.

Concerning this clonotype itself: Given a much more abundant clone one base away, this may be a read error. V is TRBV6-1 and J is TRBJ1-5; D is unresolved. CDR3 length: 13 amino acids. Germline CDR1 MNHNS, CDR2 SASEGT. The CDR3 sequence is CAGSERDSQPQHF. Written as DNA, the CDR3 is TGTGCCGGCAGTGAACGAGATTCACAGCCCCAGCATTTT.

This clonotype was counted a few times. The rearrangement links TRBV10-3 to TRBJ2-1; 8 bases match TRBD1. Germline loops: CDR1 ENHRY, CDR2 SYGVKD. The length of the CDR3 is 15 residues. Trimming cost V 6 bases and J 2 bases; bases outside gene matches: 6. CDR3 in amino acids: CAISKQGVPYNEQFF. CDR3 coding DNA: TGTGCCATCAGCAAACAGGGGGTACCCTACAATGAGCAGTTCTTC.

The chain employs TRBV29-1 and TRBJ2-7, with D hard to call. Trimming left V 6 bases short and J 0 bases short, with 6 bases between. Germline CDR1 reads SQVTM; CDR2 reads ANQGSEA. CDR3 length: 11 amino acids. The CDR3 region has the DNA TGCAGCGTCCTTAGCTCCTACGAGCAGTACTTC. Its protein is CSVLSSYEQYF.